Sequencing of this TCR beta chain was carried out in a study of beta chain features in type 1 diabetes. Reverse transcribing all isolated RNA meant expressed TCRB transcripts were sequenced. The average for stem cell-like memory T cell samples was around 980,000 reads. Some clones are missing from TCRdb's copy, which holds only in-frame ones; the method was immunoSEQ multiplex PCR. The data contain about 42,000 clones, 50% of them singletons. The receptor comes from a woman aged 25-40 years in good health. Sequenced input: stem cell memory CD4+ T cells from blood.

The CDR3 nucleotides read TGTGCCAGCAGCCTGAGCCACGGACAGGGGAGGGCTACGGAGCAGTACTTC. Residues: CASSLSHGQGRATEQYF. The V gene is TRBV11-3, the J gene TRBJ2-7; 9 nucleotides line up with TRBD1. V was clipped by 5 bases and J by 7 bases; unmatched bases: 18. This CDR3 is 17 amino acids long. Germline loops: CDR1 SGHNT, CDR2 YENEEA.